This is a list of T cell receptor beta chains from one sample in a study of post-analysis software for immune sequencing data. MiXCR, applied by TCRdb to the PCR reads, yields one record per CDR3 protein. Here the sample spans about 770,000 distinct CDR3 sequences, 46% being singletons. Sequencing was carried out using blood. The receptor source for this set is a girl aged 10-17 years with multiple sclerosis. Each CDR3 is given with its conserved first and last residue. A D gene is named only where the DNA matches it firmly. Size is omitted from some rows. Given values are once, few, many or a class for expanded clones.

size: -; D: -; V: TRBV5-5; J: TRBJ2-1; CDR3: CASSGGTGANEQFF; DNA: TGTGCCAGCAGCGGCGGGACTGGGGCCAATGAGCAGTTCTTC
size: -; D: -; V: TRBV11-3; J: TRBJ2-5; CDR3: CASSLVVAAEVETQYF; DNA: TGTGCCAGCAGCTTAGTGGTAGCGGCGGAGGTGGAGACCCAGTACTTC
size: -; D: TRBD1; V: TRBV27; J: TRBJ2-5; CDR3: CASSFSGTGRFQETQYF; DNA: TGTGCCAGCAGTTTCTCCGGGACAGGGAGGTTCCAAGAGACCCAGTACTTC
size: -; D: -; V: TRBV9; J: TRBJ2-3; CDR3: CASSPEGVGTDTQYF; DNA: TGTGCCAGCAGCCCGGAAGGGGTTGGCACAGATACGCAGTATTTT
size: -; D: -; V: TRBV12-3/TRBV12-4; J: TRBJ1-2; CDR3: CASRGRLNYGYTF; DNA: TGTGCCAGCAGGGGCAGGCTAAACTATGGCTACACCTTC
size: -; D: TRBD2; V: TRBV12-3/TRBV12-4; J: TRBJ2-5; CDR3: CASRPSGIQETQYF; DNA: TGTGCCAGCAGGCCTAGCGGGATACAAGAGACCCAGTACTTC
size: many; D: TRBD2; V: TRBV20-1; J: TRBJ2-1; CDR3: CSAPTHPSGRSWGEQFF; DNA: TGCAGTGCACCCACCCACCCTAGCGGGAGGAGTTGGGGTGAGCAGTTCTTC
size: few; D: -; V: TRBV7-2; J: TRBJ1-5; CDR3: CASSFDGRGNQPQHF; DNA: TGTGCCAGCAGCTTTGACGGTAGGGGCAATCAGCCCCAGCATTTT
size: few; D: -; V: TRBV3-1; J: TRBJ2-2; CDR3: CASSQVEGAGELFF; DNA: TGTGCCAGCAGCCAAGTAGAGGGGGCCGGGGAGCTGTTTTTT
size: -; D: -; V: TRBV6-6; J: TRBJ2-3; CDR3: CASSYAGMETDTQYF; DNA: TGTGCCAGCAGTTACGCAGGGATGGAGACAGATACGCAGTATTTT
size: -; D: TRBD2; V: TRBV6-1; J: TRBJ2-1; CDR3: CASPPPNPASGRHEQFF; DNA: TGTGCCAGCCCCCCTCCGAACCCGGCTAGCGGGAGACATGAGCAGTTCTTC
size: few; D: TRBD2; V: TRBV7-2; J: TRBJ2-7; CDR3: CASSLRLAGGPSYEQYF; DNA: TGTGCCAGCAGCCTCAGACTAGCGGGAGGGCCGAGCTACGAGCAGTACTTC
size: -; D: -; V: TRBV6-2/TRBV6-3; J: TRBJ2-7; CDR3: CASSYRPQYEQYF; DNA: TGTGCCAGCAGTTACCGGCCTCAGTACGAGCAGTACTTC
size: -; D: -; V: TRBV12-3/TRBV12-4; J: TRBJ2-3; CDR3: CASSSRGPSPDTQYF; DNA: TGTGCCAGCAGCTCCCGCGGACCCTCACCAGATACGCAGTATTTT
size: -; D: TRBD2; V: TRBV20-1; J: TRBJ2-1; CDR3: CSARDIAGVRLDEQFF; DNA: TGCAGTGCTAGAGACATAGCGGGAGTCCGTTTGGATGAGCAGTTCTTC
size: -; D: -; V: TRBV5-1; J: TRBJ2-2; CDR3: CASSLLQGPTGELFF; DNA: TGCGCCAGCAGCTTGTTGCAGGGGCCCACCGGGGAGCTGTTTTTT
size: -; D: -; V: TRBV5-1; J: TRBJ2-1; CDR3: CASSLETVSYNEQFF; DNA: TGCGCCAGCAGCTTAGAGACAGTTTCCTACAATGAGCAGTTCTTC
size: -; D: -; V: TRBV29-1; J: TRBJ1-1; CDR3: CSVDLGPEAFF; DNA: TGTAGCGTCGACCTGGGACCTGAAGCTTTCTTT
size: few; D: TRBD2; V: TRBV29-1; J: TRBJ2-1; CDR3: CSVGTSGSPYNEQFF; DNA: TGCAGCGTCGGGACTAGCGGGAGTCCCTACAATGAGCAGTTCTTC
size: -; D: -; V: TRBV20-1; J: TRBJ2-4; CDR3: CSASYASSTNIQYF; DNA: TGCAGTGCTAGTTATGCGTCAAGTACGAACATTCAGTACTTC